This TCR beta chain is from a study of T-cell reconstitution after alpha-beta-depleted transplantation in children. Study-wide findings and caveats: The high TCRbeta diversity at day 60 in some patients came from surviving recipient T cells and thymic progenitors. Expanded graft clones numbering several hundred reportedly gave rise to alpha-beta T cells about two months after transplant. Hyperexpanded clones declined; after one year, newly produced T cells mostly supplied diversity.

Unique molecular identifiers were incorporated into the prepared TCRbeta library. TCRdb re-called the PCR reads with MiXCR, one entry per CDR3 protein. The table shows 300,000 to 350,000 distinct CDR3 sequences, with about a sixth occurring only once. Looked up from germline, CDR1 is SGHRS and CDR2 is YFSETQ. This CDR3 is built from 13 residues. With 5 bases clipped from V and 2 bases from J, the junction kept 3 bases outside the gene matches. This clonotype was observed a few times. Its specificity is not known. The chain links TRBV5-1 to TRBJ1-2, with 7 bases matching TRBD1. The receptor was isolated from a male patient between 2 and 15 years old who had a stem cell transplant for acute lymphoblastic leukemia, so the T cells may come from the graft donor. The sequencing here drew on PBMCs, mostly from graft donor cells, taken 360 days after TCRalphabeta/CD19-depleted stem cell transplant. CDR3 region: CASRMTGNYGYTF. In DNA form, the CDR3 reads TGCGCCAGCAGGATGACAGGGAACTATGGCTACACCTTC.